The T cell receptor beta chain under discussion was sequenced for a study of T cells after yellow fever vaccination. As for the study in general: When fractions had low cell numbers, they were prepared with SMART-Seq v4 Ultra Low Input.

This CDR3 spans 17 amino acids. Germline lookup yields CDR1 SGHTA and CDR2 FQGNSA. The V gene end was trimmed by 3 bases and the J gene end by 2 bases; junction bases not matched to a gene: 9. In making TCR cDNA, 5'RACE template switching added a universal primer site and UMIs to it. MiXCR was run by TCRdb on the 5' RACE reads, yielding one entry per CDR3 protein. The sample gives around 550,000 distinct CDR3 sequences, 15% to 20% of which show up once; over 11% is in the top ten. This clonotype was found a few times. Here the sequenced sample was PBMCs, taken 15 days after the yellow fever booster vaccination. The sequence was obtained from a man between 25 and 39 years old who received the YFV17D yellow fever vaccine. This chain joins TRBV7-2 and TRBJ2-3, with 9 nucleotides matching TRBD2. The CDR3 DNA is TGTGCCAGCAGCTTTGCCACCGGGACTAGCAACACAGATACGCAGTATTTT. This codes for CASSFATGTSNTDTQYF. Full variable domain (missing parts from reference TRBV7-2 and TRBJ2-3): GAGVSQSPSNKVTEKGKDVELRCDPISGHTALYWYRQSLGQGLEFLIYFQGNSAPDKSGLPSDRFSAERTGGSVSTLTIQRTQQEDSAVYLCASSFATGTSNTDTQYFGPGTRLTVL.